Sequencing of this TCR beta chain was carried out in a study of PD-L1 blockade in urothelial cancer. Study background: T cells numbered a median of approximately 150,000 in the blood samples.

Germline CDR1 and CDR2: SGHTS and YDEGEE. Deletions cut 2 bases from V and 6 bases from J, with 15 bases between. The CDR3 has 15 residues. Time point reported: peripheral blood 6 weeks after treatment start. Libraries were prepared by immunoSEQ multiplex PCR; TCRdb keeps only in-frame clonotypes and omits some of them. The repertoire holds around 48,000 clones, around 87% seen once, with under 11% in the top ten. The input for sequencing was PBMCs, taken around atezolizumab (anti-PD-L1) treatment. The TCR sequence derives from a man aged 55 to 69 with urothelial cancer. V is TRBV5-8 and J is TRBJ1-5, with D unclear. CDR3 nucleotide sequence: TGTGCCAGCAGCTTCGAGGGTAGAGGTGTTCAGCCCCAGCATTTT. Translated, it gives CASSFEGRGVQPQHF.